The 30 T cell receptor beta chains presented below share a single source sample, sequenced in a study of blood T cell repertoires in COVID-19. The method was immunoSEQ multiplex PCR; TCRdb's version includes in-frame clones alone and lacks a portion of them. This sample carries 130,000 to 150,000 clones, 80% to 90% of them seen once, and the ten largest clones take roughly 8%. Sequencing was performed on peripheral blood. These TCRs come from a woman aged 60-75 years with COVID-19, enrolled during active disease.

V and J are TRBV7-8 and TRBJ1-2; TRBD1 agrees at 9 bases. CDR1 is SGHVS and CDR2 is FQNEAQ in the germline V gene. Trimming took 8 bases from V and 5 from J; bases not matched to a gene: 12. The length of the CDR3 is 15 residues. The chain's CDR3 is CASGDRGGVLYGYTF. CDR3 in DNA: TGTGCCAGCGGAGACAGGGGGGGGGTGCTTTATGGCTACACCTTC. Combining the CDR3 with reference TRBV7-8 and TRBJ1-2 gives the whole variable domain GAGVSQSPRYKVAKRGQDVALRCDPISGHVSLFWYQQALGQGPEFLTYFQNEAQLDKSGLPSDRFFAERPEGSVSTLKIQRTQQEDSAVYLCASGDRGGVLYGYTFGSGTRLTVV.

The V gene is TRBV19, the J gene TRBJ1-1; D is unresolved. The CDR3 is 15 residues long. V shed 1 base and J shed 1 base, with 10 bases lying between them. The germline V gene encodes CDR1 LNHDA and CDR2 SQIVND (reference sequence). The CDR3 DNA reads TGTGCCAGTAGTATAGTGAGTTTTTCGAACACTGAAGCTTTCTTT. Translation: CASSIVSFSNTEAFF.

The genes are TRBV23-1 and TRBJ2-6; 8 bases map to TRBD1. TRBV23-1 is assigned to the ORF class and has an uncertain function. V gave up 0 bases and J gave up 0 bases; unmatched junction bases: 7. The CDR3 is 19 residues long. CDR3 in DNA: TGCGCCAGCAGTCAATCGGGACAGGTCTGTCCCTCTGGGGCCAACGTCCTGACTTTC. It encodes CASSQSGQVCPSGANVLTF.

The chain combines TRBV2 with TRBJ2-3; 11 nucleotides match TRBD2. With V trimmed by 4 bases and J by 1 base, 10 bases remained unmatched. The germline V gene has CDR1 SNHLY and CDR2 FYNNEI. This CDR3 spans 18 amino acids. In DNA, the CDR3 is TGTGCCAGCAGTGTACTAGCGGGGGCCCGCGGGGGCACAGATACGCAGTATTTT. Translating it yields CASSVLAGARGGTDTQYF.

This chain joins TRBV6-6 and TRBJ1-1, with 10 bases fitting TRBD1. V was clipped by 4 bases and J by 1 base; unmatched bases: 3. Germline loops: CDR1 MNHNY, CDR2 SVGAGI (reference sequence). The CDR3 is 15 amino acids. This CDR3 reads CASSSRDRGNTEAFF. The CDR3 DNA reads as TGTGCCAGCAGTTCTCGGGACAGGGGGAACACTGAAGCTTTCTTT.

This clone has more than one count but fewer than ten. The V gene is TRBV11-2, the J gene TRBJ2-7; D possibly corresponds to TRBD1 (6 bases). Trimming took 3 bases from V and 2 from J, leaving 17 bases between them. CDR3 length equals 16 residues. Germline V CDR1 and CDR2: SGHAT, FQNNGV. In DNA, the CDR3 is TGTGCCAGCAGCTTTGCAAGCCAGGGGCTCCCCTACGAGCAGTACTTC. Translating it yields CASSFASQGLPYEQYF. Full variable domain (missing parts from reference TRBV11-2 and TRBJ2-7): EAGVAQSPRYKIIEKRQSVAFWCNPISGHATLYWYQQILGQGPKLLIQFQNNGVVDDSQLPKDRFSAERLKGVDSTLKIQPAKLEDSAVYLCASSFASQGLPYEQYFGPGTRLTVT.

The chain combines TRBV24-1 with TRBJ1-2, with D perhaps matching TRBD1 (5 bases). V lost 4 bases and J lost 0, with 8 bases in between. Per germline, CDR1 KGHDR and CDR2 SFDVKD. This CDR3 is built from 14 residues. The CDR3 reads CATSETGSNYGYTF. DNA of the CDR3: TGTGCCACCAGTGAAACAGGCTCTAACTATGGCTACACCTTC.

This clone came up a few times. The chain combines TRBV9 with TRBJ2-3, with D perhaps TRBD1 (5 bases). Germline lookup yields CDR1 SGDLS and CDR2 YYNGEE. This CDR3 is 14 amino acids long. V was shortened by 7 bases and J by 1 base, with 13 bases between the two germline ends. In DNA, the CDR3 is TGTGCCAGCGGAAGACAGATCCGCACAGATACGCAGTATTTT. It is translated as CASGRQIRTDTQYF.

The chain employs TRBV24-1 and TRBJ2-7, with D tentatively TRBD2 (6 bases). This CDR3 has 14 residues. Germline V gene sequence: CDR1 KGHDR, CDR2 SFDVKD. V was pared by 3 bases and J by 7 bases, with 15 bases between. The CDR3 reads CATSDTGFAGEQYF. The CDR3 DNA reads as TGTGCCACCAGTGATACGGGTTTCGCGGGAGAGCAGTACTTC.

This sequence joins TRBV2 and TRBJ2-1, with no clear D. This CDR3 has 9 amino acids. Trimming stripped 10 bases from V and 13 bases from J, with 11 bases between. Per the germline V gene, CDR1 is SNHLY and CDR2 is FYNNEI. The CDR3 here is CATSFRQFF. As DNA, the CDR3 is TGTGCCACCTCCTTTAGACAGTTCTTC. Full variable domain (rest looked up from reference TRBV2 and TRBJ2-1): EPEVTQTPSHQVTQMGQEVILRCVPISNHLYFYWYRQILGQKVEFLVSFYNNEISEKSEIFDDQFSVERPDGSNFTLKIRSTKLEDSAMYFCATSFRQFFGPGTRLTVL.

The genes are TRBV19 and TRBJ2-1, with 14 bases aligning to TRBD2. V lost 6 bases, J lost 4 bases, and 2 bases stayed unmatched. From germline, CDR1 is LNHDA and CDR2 SQIVND (reference sequence). The CDR3 totals 15 residues. The CDR3 protein is CASSRLAGGYNEQFF. The CDR3 bases are TGTGCCAGTAGCCGACTAGCGGGGGGGTACAATGAGCAGTTCTTC.

V and J are TRBV19 and TRBJ1-6, with 8 positions matching TRBD1. CDR1 is LNHDA and CDR2 is SQIVND in the germline V gene (reference sequence). Unmatched junction bases numbered 9, after V lost 4 bases and J lost 10 bases. The CDR3 extends over 15 amino acids. This CDR3 reads CASSTAGTGGSPLHF. As DNA, the CDR3 is TGTGCCAGTAGTACTGCCGGGACAGGAGGCTCACCCCTCCACTTT.

V usage is TRBV2 and J usage is TRBJ2-7, with 8 bases fitting TRBD2. J was trimmed by 3 bases and V by 7 bases; bases with no gene match: 8. Germline V gene lookup returns CDR1 SNHLY and CDR2 FYNNEI. This CDR3 spans 14 amino acids. The CDR3 here is CASIIGGVLYEQYF. The CDR3 coding sequence is TGTGCCAGCATCATCGGGGGGGTCCTCTACGAGCAGTACTTC.

The chain couples TRBV5-1 to TRBJ2-3; 8 nucleotides align to TRBD2. Germline V gene data show CDR1 as SGHRS and CDR2 as YFSETQ. The CDR3 sequence is 17 residues long. J gave up 3 bases and V 2 bases, and 11 bases lay outside the gene matches. The CDR3 nucleotides are TGCGCCAGCAGCTTCCGGACTAGCCATCCTCGGACAGATACGCAGTATTTT. This translates into CASSFRTSHPRTDTQYF.

The chain is built from TRBV5-4 and TRBJ2-2; tentatively, D is TRBD1 (5 bases). V gave up 1 base and J gave up 0 bases, with 7 bases separating them. The V gene's germline CDR1 is SGHNT and CDR2 YYREEE (reference sequence). The CDR3 runs 15 residues. The CDR3 nucleotides are TGTGCCAGCAGCTTGACAGGAGCGAACACCGGGGAGCTGTTTTTT. Translated, it gives CASSLTGANTGELFF.

This chain uses TRBV28 with TRBJ2-2; TRBD1 aligns across 9 bases. CDR3 size: 13 residues. Germline V gene sequence: CDR1 MDHEN, CDR2 SYDVKM. J lost 7 bases, V lost 11 bases, and 8 bases had no gene match. CDR3 DNA: TGTGCCTTGGGACAGGGACGTGACGGGGAGCTGTTTTTT. Its translation is CALGQGRDGELFF.

The V call is TRBV4-3, the J call TRBJ2-1, with 12 positions matching TRBD2. CDR1 and CDR2 (germline): LGHNA, YSLEER. The ends lost 0 bases at V and 7 bases at J; junction bases unmatched: 10. This CDR3 has 18 amino acids. The CDR3 reads CASSQDPSGGAERNEQFF. The DNA for the CDR3 is TGCGCCAGCAGCCAAGATCCTAGCGGGGGGGCTGAGAGGAATGAGCAGTTCTTC.

The chain joins TRBV5-8 to TRBJ1-4; 9 bases agree with TRBD1. CDR3 length equals 14 residues. Germline CDR1 SGHTS, CDR2 YDEGEE. After removal of 4 bases from V and 5 bases from J, the junction contained 3 bases not matched to a gene. CDR3 nucleotides: TGTGCCAGCAGCAAAGGACAGGGGAATGAAAAACTGTTTTTT. Translation: CASSKGQGNEKLFF.

The chain carries TRBV29-1 and TRBJ2-3, with D possibly matching TRBD2 (7 bases). CDR3 length equals 14 residues. In germline, CDR1 is SQVTM, CDR2 ANQGSEA. V was pared by 8 bases and J by 0 bases, with 15 bases between. As DNA, the CDR3 is TGCAGCCTGGGGGGGGCCGTAAGCACAGATACGCAGTATTTT. Its translation: CSLGGAVSTDTQYF.

The sample holds one count of this clone. The V and J genes are TRBV7-2 and TRBJ2-3; a possible D gene is TRBD1 (6 bases). Germline CDR1 and CDR2: SGHTA and FQGNSA. The CDR3 runs to 19 residues. V lost 0 bases and J lost 7, with 26 bases in between. CDR3 amino acids: CASSLAGQGRVGRRNTQYF. The DNA of the CDR3 is TGTGCCAGCAGCTTAGCAGGTCAGGGGCGAGTGGGGAGAAGAAATACGCAGTATTTT.

The rearrangement links TRBV6-4 to TRBJ1-2, with TRBD1 matching 12 bases. Germline lookup yields CDR1 MRHNA and CDR2 SNTAGT. Trimming took 2 bases from V and 2 from J; bases not matched to a gene: 12. This CDR3 contains 19 residues. In DNA, the CDR3 is TGTGCCAGCAGTGACCCAATCCGGGACAGGGGGCGATCAAACTATGGCTACACCTTC. It codes for CASSDPIRDRGRSNYGYTF.

This chain connects TRBV7-9 to TRBJ2-5, with D perhaps TRBD2 (5 bases). The CDR3 is 12 amino acids. Germline CDR1 reads SEHNR; CDR2 reads FQNEAQ (reference sequence). V was clipped by 4 bases and J by 5 bases, with 8 bases between them. In DNA, the CDR3 is TGTGCCAGCAGCTCGGGCGGGGAGACCCAGTACTTC. Translating it yields CASSSGGETQYF. The whole variable domain, remainder taken from reference TRBV7-9 and TRBJ2-5, is DTGVSQNPRHKITKRGQNVTFRCDPISEHNRLYWYRQTLGQGPEFLTYFQNEAQLEKSRLLSDRFSAERPKGSFSTLEIQRTEQGDSAMYLCASSSGGETQYFGPGTRLLVL.

The chain joins TRBV18 to TRBJ2-3; 8 bases agree with TRBD1. Trimming took 3 bases from V and 0 from J; bases not matched to a gene: 8. The germline CDR1 and CDR2 sequences are KGHSH and LQKENI. The CDR3 covers 17 residues. This chain's CDR3 is CASSPLERQGSTDTQYF. DNA of the CDR3: TGTGCCAGCTCACCCCTGGAAAGACAGGGGAGCACAGATACGCAGTATTTT.

This chain links TRBV15 with TRBJ2-3; 8 nucleotides agree with TRBD2. CDR3 length: 17 amino acids. Germline trimming cut 0 bases from V and 1 base from J; bases unmatched to any gene: 6. CDR1 is LNHNV and CDR2 is YYDKDF in the germline V gene (reference sequence). The CDR3 DNA is TGTGCCACCAGCAGAGATCTGGCGGGGGGTCGCACAGATACGCAGTATTTT. Its translation is CATSRDLAGGRTDTQYF.

The V and J genes are TRBV5-1 and TRBJ1-1, with TRBD1 identical over 8 bases. V lost 2 bases, J lost 5 bases, and 11 bases stayed unmatched. Germline V gene lookup returns CDR1 SGHRS and CDR2 YFSETQ. The CDR3 extends over 16 amino acids. The CDR3 nucleotides read TGCGCCAGCAGCTTCTCCCTGACAGGGGAAAGGACTGAAGCTTTCTTT. Residues: CASSFSLTGERTEAFF.

This clone came up a few times. The gene calls are TRBV4-1 and TRBJ1-1; no clear D. The germline V and J ends were trimmed by 2 bases and 5 bases, with 12 bases remaining between them. CDR3 length equals 14 residues. The V gene's germline CDR1 is MGHRA and CDR2 YSYEKL. In DNA, the CDR3 is TGCGCCAGCAGCCAACTTGTCCGGGATACTGAAGCTTTCTTT. This encodes CASSQLVRDTEAFF.

The sample holds a few counts of this clone. The rearrangement links TRBV12-3 or TRBV12-4 to TRBJ1-2; D is ambiguous. CDR3 length equals 13 residues. V dropped 3 bases and J dropped 8 bases, with 13 bases sitting between them. CDR3 in amino acids: CASSFSGVPGYTF. Written as DNA, the CDR3 is TGTGCCAGCAGTTTTTCAGGCGTCCCGGGCTACACCTTC.

The J gene is TRBJ1-6, the V gene TRBV10-3, with D hard to call. CDR1 ENHRY and CDR2 SYGVKD come from the germline V gene. Trimming removed 8 bases at V and 5 bases at J, with 19 bases between. The CDR3 extends over 16 amino acids. CDR3 loop: CAIRTSSGADNSPLHF. DNA of the CDR3: TGTGCCATCCGAACGAGCTCTGGTGCTGATAATTCACCCCTCCACTTT.

The J gene is TRBJ1-4, the V gene TRBV5-4; 7 positions match TRBD1. The V gene's germline CDR1 is SGHNT and CDR2 YYREEE (reference sequence). The CDR3 runs to 15 residues. Trimming removed 0 bases from V and 7 bases from J; junction bases left unmatched: 6. CDR3 nucleotides: TGTGCCAGCAGCTTGGAAGGGGGCGATTCTGAAAAACTGTTTTTT. Protein: CASSLEGGDSEKLFF.

The sample holds a few counts of this clone. The chain is built from TRBV7-9 and TRBJ1-1; TRBD1 matches at 7 bases. Germline values: CDR1 SEHNR, CDR2 FQNEAQ (reference sequence). The CDR3 extends over 13 amino acids. The V segment lost 6 bases and the J segment 3 bases; nucleotides outside the gene matches: 4. CDR3 sequence (DNA): TGTGCCAGCAGTCCTACAGGGGACACTGAAGCTTTCTTT. Its translation is CASSPTGDTEAFF.